The sample holds many counts of the clone carrying this TCR beta chain. The antigen remains unidentified. Researchers took RNA transcripts and amplified the TCR beta CDR3 regions from them. First-round RT-PCR of the TCR CDR3 relied on the HTBI primer set. TCRdb reprocessed the multiplex PCR reads via MiXCR and lists one record per CDR3 protein. This sample carries some 380,000 distinct CDR3 sequences, roughly 13% of them seen once, and the ten largest clones take about a fifth. With 3 bases removed from V and 2 bases from J, the gap between germline ends came to 11 bases. Looked up from germline, CDR1 is SGHRS and CDR2 is YFSETQ. The CDR3 has 14 amino acids. This sample is drawn from a study of T cells in Graves' hyperthyroidism and ophthalmopathy. Patients aged 18 to 65 had newly diagnosed hyperthyroidism of under 2 months' duration. Each 10 ml fresh peripheral blood draw supplied the PBMCs. Study-level results: A median around six months before onset, the model predicted ophthalmopathy. The blood repertoire included most of the expanded thyroid clonotypes above 0.001.

This receptor was obtained from a young man with Graves' hyperthyroidism that later progressed to Graves' ophthalmopathy. The V gene is TRBV5-1, the J gene TRBJ1-1; D gene unclear. Sequencing input: blood. CDR3 bases: TGCGCCAGCAGCTATGAGGGCGCAAACACTGAAGCTTTCTTT. Translating gives CASSYEGANTEAFF.